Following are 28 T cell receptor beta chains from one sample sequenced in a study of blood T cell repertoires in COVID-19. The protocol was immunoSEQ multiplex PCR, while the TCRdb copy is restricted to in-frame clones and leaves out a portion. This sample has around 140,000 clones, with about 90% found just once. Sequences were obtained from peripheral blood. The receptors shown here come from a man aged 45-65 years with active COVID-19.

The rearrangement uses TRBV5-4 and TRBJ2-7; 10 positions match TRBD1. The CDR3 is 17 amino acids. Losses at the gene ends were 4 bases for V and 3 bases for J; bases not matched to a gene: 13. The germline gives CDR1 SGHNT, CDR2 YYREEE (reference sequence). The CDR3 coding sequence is TGTGCCAGCAGCCCGGGGACAGGGGTTCTTAGTCTCTACGAGCAGTACTTC. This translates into CASSPGTGVLSLYEQYF.

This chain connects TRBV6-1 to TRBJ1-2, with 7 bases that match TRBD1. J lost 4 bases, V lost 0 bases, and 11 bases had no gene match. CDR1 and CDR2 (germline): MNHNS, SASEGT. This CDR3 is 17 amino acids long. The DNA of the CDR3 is TGTGCCAGCAGTGAAGCTTTTGGAGGGGACAGCGGCTATGGCTACACCTTC. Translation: CASSEAFGGDSGYGYTF.

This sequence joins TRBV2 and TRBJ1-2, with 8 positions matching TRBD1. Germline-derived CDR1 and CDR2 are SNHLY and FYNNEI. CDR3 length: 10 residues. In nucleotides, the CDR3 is TGTTCCCCCCAGGGGGCCGGCTACACCTTC. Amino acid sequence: CSPQGAGYTF.

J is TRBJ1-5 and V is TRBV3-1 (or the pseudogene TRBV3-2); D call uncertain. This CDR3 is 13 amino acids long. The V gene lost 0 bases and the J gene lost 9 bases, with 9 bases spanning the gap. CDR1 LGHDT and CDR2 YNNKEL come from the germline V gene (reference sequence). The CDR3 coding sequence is TGTGCCAGCAGCCAAGATTCCCAGGCGCCCCAGCATTTT. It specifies CASSQDSQAPQHF.

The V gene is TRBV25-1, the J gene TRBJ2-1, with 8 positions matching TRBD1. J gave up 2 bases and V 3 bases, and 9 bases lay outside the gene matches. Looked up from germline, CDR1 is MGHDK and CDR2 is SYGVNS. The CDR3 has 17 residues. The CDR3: CASSDYLGQGAYNEQFF. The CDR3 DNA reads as TGTGCCAGCAGTGACTATCTAGGACAGGGAGCCTACAATGAGCAGTTCTTC. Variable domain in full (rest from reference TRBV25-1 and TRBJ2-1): EADIYQTPRYLVIGTGKKITLECSQTMGHDKMYWYQQDPGMELHLIHYSYGVNSTEKGDLSSESTVSRIRTEHFPLTLESARPSHTSQYLCASSDYLGQGAYNEQFFGPGTRLTVL.

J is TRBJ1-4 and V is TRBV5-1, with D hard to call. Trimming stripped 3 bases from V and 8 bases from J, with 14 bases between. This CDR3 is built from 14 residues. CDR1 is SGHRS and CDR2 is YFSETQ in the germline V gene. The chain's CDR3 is CASSWTGEQEKLFF. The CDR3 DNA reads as TGCGCCAGCAGCTGGACCGGGGAGCAGGAAAAACTGTTTTTT.

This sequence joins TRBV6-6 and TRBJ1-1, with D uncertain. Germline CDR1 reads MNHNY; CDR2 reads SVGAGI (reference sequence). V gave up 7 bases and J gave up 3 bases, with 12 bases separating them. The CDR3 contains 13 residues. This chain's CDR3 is CASIQTGDTEAFF. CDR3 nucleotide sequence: TGTGCCAGCATCCAAACCGGGGACACTGAAGCTTTCTTT.

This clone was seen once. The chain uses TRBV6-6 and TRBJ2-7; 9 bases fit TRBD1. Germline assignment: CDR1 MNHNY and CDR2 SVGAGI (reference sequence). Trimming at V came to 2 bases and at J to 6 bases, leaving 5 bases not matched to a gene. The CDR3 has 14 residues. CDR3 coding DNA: TGTGCCAGCAGTTACGGGACAGGGTCGGTCGAGCAGTACTTC. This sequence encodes CASSYGTGSVEQYF.

The CDR3: CATSRGAGSGANVLTF. Here the CDR3 DNA reads TGTGCCACCAGCAGAGGCGCGGGCTCTGGGGCCAACGTCCTGACTTTC. The chain links TRBV15 to TRBJ2-6, with D possibly being TRBD2 (5 bases). The CDR3 sequence is 16 residues long. Looked up from germline, CDR1 is LNHNV and CDR2 is YYDKDF (reference sequence). V dropped 1 base and J dropped 0 bases, with 7 bases sitting between them.

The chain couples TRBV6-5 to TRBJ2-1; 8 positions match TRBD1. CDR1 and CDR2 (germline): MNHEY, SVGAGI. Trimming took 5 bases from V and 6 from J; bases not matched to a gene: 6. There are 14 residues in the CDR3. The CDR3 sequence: CASSRAGGGNEQFF. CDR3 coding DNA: TGTGCCAGCAGTCGGGCAGGGGGCGGCAATGAGCAGTTCTTC.

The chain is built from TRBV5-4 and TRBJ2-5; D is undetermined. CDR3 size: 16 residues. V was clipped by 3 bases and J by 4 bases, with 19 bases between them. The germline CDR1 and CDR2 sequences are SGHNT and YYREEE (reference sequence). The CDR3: CASSSQPASRIETQYF. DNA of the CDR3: TGTGCCAGCAGCTCACAGCCCGCCAGCCGGATAGAGACCCAGTACTTC.

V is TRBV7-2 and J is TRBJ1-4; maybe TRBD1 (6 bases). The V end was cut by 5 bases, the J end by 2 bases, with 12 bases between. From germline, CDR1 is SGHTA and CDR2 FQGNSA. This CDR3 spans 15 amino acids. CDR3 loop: CASSPTGYTNEKLFF. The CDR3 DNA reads TGTGCCAGCAGCCCCACAGGGTATACTAATGAAAAACTGTTTTTT.

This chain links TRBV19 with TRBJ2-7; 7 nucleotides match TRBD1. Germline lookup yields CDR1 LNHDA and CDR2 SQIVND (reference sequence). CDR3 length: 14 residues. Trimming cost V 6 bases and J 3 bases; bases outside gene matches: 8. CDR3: CASSMTGPNYEQYF. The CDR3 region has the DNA TGTGCCAGTAGCATGACAGGGCCTAACTACGAGCAGTACTTC.

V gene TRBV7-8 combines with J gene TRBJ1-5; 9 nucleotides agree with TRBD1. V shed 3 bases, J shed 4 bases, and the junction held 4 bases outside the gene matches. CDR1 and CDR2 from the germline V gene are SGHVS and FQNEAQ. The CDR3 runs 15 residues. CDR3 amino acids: CASSLDRGGNQPQHF. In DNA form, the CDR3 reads TGTGCCAGCAGCTTGGACAGGGGAGGGAATCAGCCCCAGCATTTT.

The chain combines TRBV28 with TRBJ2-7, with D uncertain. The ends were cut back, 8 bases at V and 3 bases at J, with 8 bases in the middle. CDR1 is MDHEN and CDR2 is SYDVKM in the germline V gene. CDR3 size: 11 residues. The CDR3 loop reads CASVNGYEQYF. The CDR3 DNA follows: TGTGCCAGCGTCAACGGCTACGAGCAGTACTTC.

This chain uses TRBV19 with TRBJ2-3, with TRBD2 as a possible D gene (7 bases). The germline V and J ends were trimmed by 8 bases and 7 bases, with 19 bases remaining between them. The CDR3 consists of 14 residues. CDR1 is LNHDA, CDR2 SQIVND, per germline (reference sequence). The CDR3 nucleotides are TGTGCCAGTGAGGACGGGGGGCTAAGAAATACGCAGTATTTT. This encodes CASEDGGLRNTQYF. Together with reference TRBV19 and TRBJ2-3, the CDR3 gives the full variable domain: DGGITQSPKYLFRKEGQNVTLSCEQNLNHDAMYWYRQDPGQGLRLIYYSQIVNDFQKGDIAEGYSVSREKKESFPLTVTSAQKNPTAFYLCASEDGGLRNTQYFGPGTRLTVL.

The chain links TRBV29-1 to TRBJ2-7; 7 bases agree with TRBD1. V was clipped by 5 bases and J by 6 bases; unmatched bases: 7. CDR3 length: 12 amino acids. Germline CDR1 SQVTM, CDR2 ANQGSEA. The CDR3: CSVKKGGVEQYF. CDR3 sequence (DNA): TGCAGCGTTAAAAAAGGGGGCGTCGAGCAGTACTTC.

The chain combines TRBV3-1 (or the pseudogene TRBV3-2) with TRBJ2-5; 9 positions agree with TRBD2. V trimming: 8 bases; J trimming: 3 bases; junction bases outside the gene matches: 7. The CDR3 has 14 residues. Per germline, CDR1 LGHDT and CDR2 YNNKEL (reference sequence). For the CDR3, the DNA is TGTGCCAGCCGACTGGCGGGGGGGGAAGAGACCCAGTACTTC. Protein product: CASRLAGGEETQYF.

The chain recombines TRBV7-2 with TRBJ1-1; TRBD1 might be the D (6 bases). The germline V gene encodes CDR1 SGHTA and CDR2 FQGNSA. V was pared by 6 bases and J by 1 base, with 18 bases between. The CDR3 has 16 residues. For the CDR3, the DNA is TGTGCCAGCAGTCGACCAGGGGACCCTTCGAACACTGAAGCTTTCTTT. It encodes CASSRPGDPSNTEAFF. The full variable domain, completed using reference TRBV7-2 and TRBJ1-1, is GAGVSQSPSNKVTEKGKDVELRCDPISGHTALYWYRQSLGQGLEFLIYFQGNSAPDKSGLPSDRFSAERTGGSVSTLTIQRTQQEDSAVYLCASSRPGDPSNTEAFFGQGTRLTVV.

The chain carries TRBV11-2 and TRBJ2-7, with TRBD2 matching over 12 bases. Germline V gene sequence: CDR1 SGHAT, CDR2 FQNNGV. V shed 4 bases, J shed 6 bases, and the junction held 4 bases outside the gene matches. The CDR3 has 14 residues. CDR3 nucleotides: TGTGCCAGCAGCTCTAGCGGGGGGGCAGGCGAGCAGTACTTC. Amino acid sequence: CASSSSGGAGEQYF.

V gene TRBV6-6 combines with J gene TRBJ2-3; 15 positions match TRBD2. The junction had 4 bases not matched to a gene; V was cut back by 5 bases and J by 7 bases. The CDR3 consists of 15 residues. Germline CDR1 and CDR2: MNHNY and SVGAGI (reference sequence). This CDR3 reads CASSDGTSGGHTQYF. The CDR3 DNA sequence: TGTGCCAGCAGTGACGGGACTAGCGGGGGGCATACGCAGTATTTT.

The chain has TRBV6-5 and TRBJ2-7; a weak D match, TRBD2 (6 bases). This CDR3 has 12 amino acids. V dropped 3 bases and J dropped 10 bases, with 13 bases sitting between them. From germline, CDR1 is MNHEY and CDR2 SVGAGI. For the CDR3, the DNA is TGTGCCAGCAGTTATCGCGGGACTCAACAGTACTTC. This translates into CASSYRGTQQYF.

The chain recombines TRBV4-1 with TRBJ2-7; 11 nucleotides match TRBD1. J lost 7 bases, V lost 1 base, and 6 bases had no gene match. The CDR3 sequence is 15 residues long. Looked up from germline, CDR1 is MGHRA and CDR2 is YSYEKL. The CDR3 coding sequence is TGCGCCAGCAGCCAAGGGACAGGGGGCAGACCTGAGCAGTACTTC. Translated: CASSQGTGGRPEQYF.

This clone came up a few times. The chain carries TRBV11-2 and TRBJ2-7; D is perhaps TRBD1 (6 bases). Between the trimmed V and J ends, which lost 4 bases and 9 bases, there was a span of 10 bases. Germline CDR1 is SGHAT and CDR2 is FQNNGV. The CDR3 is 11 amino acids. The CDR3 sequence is CASSSGTLQYF. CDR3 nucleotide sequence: TGTGCCAGCAGCTCCGGGACATTGCAGTACTTC.

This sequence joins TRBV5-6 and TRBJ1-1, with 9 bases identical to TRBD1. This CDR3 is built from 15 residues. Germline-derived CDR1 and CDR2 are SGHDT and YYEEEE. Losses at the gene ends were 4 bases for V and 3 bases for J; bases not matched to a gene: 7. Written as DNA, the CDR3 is TGTGCCAGCAGCCCGGACAGGGGCAGGGACACTGAAGCTTTCTTT. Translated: CASSPDRGRDTEAFF. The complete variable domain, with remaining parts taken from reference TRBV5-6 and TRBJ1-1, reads DAGVTQSPTHLIKTRGQQVTLRCSPKSGHDTVSWYQQALGQGPQFIFQYYEEEERQRGNFPDRFSGHQFPNYSSELNVNALLLGDSALYLCASSPDRGRDTEAFFGQGTRLTVV.

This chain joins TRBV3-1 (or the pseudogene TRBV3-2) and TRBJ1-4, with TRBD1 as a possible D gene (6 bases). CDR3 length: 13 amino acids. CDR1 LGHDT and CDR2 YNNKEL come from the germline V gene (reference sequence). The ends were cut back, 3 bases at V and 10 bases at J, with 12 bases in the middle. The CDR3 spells CASSQAMTGKLFF. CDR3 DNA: TGTGCCAGCAGCCAGGCAATGACAGGAAAACTGTTTTTT.

CDR3 amino acids: CASSVDRGFGNTIYF. In DNA, the CDR3 is TGTGCCAGTAGTGTGGACAGGGGATTTGGAAACACCATATATTTT. This chain connects TRBV19 to TRBJ1-3, with 9 bases identical to TRBD1. The CDR3 is 15 amino acids. Unmatched junction bases numbered 5, after V lost 5 bases and J lost 3 bases. CDR1 is LNHDA and CDR2 is SQIVND in the germline V gene (reference sequence).

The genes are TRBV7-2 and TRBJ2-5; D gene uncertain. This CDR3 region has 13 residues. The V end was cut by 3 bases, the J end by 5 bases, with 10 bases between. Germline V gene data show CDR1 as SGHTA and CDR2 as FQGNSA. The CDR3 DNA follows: TGTGCCAGCAGCTTCCGCATACGGGAGACCCAGTACTTC. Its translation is CASSFRIRETQYF.